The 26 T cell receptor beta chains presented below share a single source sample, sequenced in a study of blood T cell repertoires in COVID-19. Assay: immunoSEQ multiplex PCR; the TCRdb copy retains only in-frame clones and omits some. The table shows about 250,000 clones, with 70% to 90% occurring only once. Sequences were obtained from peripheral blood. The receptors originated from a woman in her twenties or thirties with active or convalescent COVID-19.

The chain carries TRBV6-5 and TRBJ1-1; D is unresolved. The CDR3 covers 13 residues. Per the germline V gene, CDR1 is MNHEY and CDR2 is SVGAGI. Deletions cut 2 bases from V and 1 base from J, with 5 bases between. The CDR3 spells CASSYAGNTEAFF. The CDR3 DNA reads TGTGCCAGCAGTTACGCGGGGAACACTGAAGCTTTCTTT.

In DNA, the CDR3 is TGTGCCAGCAGCTTGGGGGGGACAGGGAACACTGAAGCTTTCTTT. This sequence encodes CASSLGGTGNTEAFF. The gene calls are TRBV5-4 and TRBJ1-1; 8 bases match TRBD1. Germline V gene sequence: CDR1 SGHNT, CDR2 YYREEE (reference sequence). The CDR3 sequence is 15 residues long. V shed 0 bases, J shed 1 base, and the junction held 2 bases outside the gene matches.

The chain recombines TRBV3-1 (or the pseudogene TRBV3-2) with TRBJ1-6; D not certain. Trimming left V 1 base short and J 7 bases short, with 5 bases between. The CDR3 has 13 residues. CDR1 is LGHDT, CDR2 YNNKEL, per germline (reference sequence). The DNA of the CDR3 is TGTGCCAGCAGCCAAGGCGGAAATTCACCCCTCCACTTT. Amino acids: CASSQGGNSPLHF.

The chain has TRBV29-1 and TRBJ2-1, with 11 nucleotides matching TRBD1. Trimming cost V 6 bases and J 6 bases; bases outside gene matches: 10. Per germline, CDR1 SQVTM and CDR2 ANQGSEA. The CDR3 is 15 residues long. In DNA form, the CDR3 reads TGCAGCGTCCCCCCGCGGGACAGGGGGACCAATGAGCAGTTCTTC. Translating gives CSVPPRDRGTNEQFF.

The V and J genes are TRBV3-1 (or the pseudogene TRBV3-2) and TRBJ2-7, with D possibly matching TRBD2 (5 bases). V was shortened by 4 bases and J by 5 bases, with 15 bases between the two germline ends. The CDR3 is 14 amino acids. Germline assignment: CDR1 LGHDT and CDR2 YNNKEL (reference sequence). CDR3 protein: CASSRSEVGNEQYF. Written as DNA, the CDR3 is TGTGCCAGCAGCCGCTCGGAGGTGGGGAACGAGCAGTACTTC.

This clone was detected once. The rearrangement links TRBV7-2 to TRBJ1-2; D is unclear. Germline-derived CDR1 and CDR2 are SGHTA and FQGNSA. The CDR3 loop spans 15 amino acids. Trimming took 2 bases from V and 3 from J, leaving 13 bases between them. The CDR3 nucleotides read TGTGCCAGCAGCTTAATTGGGAGGGCGGACTATGGCTACACCTTC. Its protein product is CASSLIGRADYGYTF.

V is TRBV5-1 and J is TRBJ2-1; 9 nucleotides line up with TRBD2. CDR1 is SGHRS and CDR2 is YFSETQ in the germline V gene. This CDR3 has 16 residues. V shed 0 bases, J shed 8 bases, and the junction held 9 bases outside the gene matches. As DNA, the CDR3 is TGCGCCAGCAGCTTGGGGTGGCGGGGGGGCGGCGATGAGCAGTTCTTC. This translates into CASSLGWRGGGDEQFF.

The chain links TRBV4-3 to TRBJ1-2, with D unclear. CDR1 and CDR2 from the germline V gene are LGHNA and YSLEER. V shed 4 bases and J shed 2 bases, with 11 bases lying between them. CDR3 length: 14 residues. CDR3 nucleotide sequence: TGCGCCAGCAGCCGAGAAAGGGAGAACTATGGCTACACCTTC. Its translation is CASSRERENYGYTF.

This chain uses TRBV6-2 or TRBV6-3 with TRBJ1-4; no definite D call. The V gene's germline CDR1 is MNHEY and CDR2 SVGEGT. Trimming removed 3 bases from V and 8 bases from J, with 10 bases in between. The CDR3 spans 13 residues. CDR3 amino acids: CASSYLVREKLFF. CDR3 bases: TGTGCCAGCAGTTATCTGGTGCGGGAAAAACTGTTTTTT.

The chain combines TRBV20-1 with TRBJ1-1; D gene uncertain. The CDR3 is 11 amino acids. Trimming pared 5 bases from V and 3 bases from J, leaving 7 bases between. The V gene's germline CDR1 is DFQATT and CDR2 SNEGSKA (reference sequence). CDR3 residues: CSARRDTEAFF. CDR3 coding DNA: TGCAGTGCTCGGAGGGACACTGAAGCTTTCTTT.

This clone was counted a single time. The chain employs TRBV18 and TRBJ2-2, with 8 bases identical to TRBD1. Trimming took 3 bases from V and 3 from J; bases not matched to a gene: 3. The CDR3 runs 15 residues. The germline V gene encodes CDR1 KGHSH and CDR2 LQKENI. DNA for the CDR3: TGTGCCAGCTCACCTCAACAGGGGGACACCGGGGAGCTGTTTTTT. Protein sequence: CASSPQQGDTGELFF.

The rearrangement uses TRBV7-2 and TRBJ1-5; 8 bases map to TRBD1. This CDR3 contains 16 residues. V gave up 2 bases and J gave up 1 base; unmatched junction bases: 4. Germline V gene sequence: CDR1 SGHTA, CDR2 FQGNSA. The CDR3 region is CASSLRTGISNQPQHF. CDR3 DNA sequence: TGTGCCAGCAGCTTAAGGACAGGGATAAGCAATCAGCCCCAGCATTTT.

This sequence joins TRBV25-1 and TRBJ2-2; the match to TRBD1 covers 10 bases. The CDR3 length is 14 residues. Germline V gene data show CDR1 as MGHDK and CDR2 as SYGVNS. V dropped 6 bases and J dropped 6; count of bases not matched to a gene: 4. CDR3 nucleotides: TGTGCCAGCAGGCCCGGGACAGGGGCCGGGGAGCTGTTTTTT. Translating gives CASRPGTGAGELFF.

The DNA for the CDR3 is TGTGCCAGCAGCTCGGTAACCGGGACTCACAAAACCCTAGACTATGGCTACACCTTC. Encoded protein: CASSSVTGTHKTLDYGYTF. The chain uses TRBV5-6 and TRBJ1-2, with D possibly being TRBD1 (5 bases). The length of the CDR3 is 19 residues. Germline V gene lookup returns CDR1 SGHDT and CDR2 YYEEEE. V was clipped by 3 bases and J by 3 bases, with 27 bases between them.

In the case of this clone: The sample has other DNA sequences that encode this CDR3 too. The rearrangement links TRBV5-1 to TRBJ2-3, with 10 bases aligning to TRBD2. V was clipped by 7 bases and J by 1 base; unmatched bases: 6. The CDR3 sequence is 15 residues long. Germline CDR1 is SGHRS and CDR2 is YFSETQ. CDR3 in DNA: TGCGCCAGCTCCTCCGGGACTAGCGGCACAGATACGCAGTATTTT. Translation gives CASSSGTSGTDTQYF. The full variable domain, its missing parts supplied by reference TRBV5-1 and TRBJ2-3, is KAGVTQTPRYLIKTRGQQVTLSCSPISGHRSVSWYQQTPGQGLQFLFEYFSETQRNKGNFPGRFSGRQFSNSRSEMNVSTLELGDSALYLCASSSGTSGTDTQYFGPGTRLTVL.

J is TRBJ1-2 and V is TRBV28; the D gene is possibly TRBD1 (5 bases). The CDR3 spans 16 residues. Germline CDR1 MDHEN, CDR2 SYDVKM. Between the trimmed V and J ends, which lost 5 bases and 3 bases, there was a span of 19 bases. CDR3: CASSPGRGGRDYGYTF. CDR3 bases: TGTGCCAGCAGTCCCGGTCGTGGGGGGAGAGACTATGGCTACACCTTC.

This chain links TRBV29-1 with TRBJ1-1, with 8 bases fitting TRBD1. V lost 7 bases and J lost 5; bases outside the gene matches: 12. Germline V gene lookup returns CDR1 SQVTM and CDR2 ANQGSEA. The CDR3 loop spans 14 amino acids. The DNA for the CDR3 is TGCAGCGCACAGGAGGGACAGGTGATGACTGAAGCTTTCTTT. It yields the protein CSAQEGQVMTEAFF.

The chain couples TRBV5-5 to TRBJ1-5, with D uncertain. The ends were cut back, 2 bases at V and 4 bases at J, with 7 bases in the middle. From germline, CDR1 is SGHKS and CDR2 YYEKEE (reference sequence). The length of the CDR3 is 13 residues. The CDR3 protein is CASSLAGNQPQHF. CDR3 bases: TGTGCCAGCAGCTTAGCGGGGAATCAGCCCCAGCATTTT.

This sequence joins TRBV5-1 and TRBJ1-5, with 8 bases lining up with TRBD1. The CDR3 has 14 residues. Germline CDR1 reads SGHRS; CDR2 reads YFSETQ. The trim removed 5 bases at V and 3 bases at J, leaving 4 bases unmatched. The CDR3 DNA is TGCGCCAGCAGACTGGACAGGGCCAATCAGCCCCAGCATTTT. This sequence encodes CASRLDRANQPQHF. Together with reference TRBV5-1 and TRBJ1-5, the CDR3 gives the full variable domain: KAGVTQTPRYLIKTRGQQVTLSCSPISGHRSVSWYQQTPGQGLQFLFEYFSETQRNKGNFPGRFSGRQFSNSRSEMNVSTLELGDSALYLCASRLDRANQPQHFGDGTRLSIL.

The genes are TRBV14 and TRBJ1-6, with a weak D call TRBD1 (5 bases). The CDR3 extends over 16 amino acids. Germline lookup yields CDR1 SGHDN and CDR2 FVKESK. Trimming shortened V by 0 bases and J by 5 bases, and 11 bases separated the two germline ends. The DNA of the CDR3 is TGTGCCAGCAGCCAAGATCTGGCCAGGGATAATTCACCCCTCCACTTT. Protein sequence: CASSQDLARDNSPLHF. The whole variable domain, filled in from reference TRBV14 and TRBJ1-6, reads EAGVTQFPSHSVIEKGQTVTLRCDPISGHDNLYWYRRVMGKEIKFLLHFVKESKQDESGMPNNRFLAERTGGTYSTLKVQPAELEDSGVYFCASSQDLARDNSPLHFGNGTRLTVT.

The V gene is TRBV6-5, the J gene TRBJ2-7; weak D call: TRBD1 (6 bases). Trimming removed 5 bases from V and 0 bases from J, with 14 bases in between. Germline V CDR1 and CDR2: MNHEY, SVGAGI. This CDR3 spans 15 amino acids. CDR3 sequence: CASSRKTGTSYEQYF. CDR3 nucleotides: TGTGCCAGCAGTCGTAAGACAGGAACCTCCTACGAGCAGTACTTC.

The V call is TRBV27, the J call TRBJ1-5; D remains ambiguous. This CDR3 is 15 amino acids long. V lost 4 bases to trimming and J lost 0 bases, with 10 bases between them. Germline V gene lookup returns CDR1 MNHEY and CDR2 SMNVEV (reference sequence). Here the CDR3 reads CASSWRGYSNQPQHF. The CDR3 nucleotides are TGTGCCAGCAGTTGGAGAGGGTATAGCAATCAGCCCCAGCATTTT.

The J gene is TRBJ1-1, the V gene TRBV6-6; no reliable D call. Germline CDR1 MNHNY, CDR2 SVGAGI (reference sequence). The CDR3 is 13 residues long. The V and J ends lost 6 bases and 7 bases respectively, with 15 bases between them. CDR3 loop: CASSGVGPGEAFF. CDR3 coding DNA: TGTGCCAGCAGCGGGGTCGGACCGGGTGAAGCTTTCTTT.

The CDR3: CASSDQGTGELFF. CDR3 sequence (DNA): TGTGCCAGCAGTGATCAGGGGACCGGGGAGCTGTTTTTT. The rearrangement joins TRBV2 to TRBJ2-2; perhaps TRBD1 as D (6 bases). This CDR3 contains 13 residues. Trimming shortened V by 3 bases and J by 5 bases, and 7 bases separated the two germline ends. Germline loops: CDR1 SNHLY, CDR2 FYNNEI.

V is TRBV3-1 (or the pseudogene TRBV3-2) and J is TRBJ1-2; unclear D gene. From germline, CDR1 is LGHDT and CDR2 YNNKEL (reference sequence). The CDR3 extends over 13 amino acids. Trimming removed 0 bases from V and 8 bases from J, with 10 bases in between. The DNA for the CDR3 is TGTGCCAGCAGCCAAGAAGGGAGAGGAGGCTACACCTTC. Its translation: CASSQEGRGGYTF.

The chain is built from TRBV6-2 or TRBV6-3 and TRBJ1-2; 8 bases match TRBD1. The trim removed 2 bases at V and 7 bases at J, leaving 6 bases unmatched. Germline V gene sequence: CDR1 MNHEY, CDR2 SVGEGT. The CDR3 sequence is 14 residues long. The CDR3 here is CASSYPGQVIGYTF. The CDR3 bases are TGTGCCAGCAGTTACCCGGGACAGGTTATTGGCTACACCTTC.